This T cell receptor beta chain was captured by sequencing in a study of T cell repertoires in cytomegalovirus infection. The CDR3 is 14 residues long. The V gene lost 4 bases and the J gene lost 5 bases, with 18 bases spanning the gap. The germline CDR1 and CDR2 sequences are GTSNPN and SVGIG (reference sequence). In regard to this clonotype: Its antigen remains unidentified.

TCRdb re-analysed the reads in MiXCR, keeping a single row per CDR3 protein. The data show around 340,000 distinct CDR3 sequences, with about 27% seen just once and 20% held by the top ten. This TCR came from a human donor in good health (CMV status not recorded). Some clones in this sample may be carry-over from other donors' samples. The sequencing used cultured PBMCs, collected from culture after CMV antigen stimulation. V is TRBV30 and J is TRBJ2-7, with a weak D call TRBD2 (5 bases). CDR3 in amino acids: CAWKGGSVKNEQYF. The CDR3 coding sequence is TGTGCCTGGAAAGGTGGGAGCGTGAAGAACGAGCAGTACTTC.